Listed below are T cell receptor beta chains from one sample, sequenced in a study of read filtering for tumor transcriptome and immune sequencing. TCRdb passed the reads through MiXCR, listing each CDR3 protein once. The table lists 75,000 to 90,000 distinct CDR3 sequences, approximately 13% of them singletons. Sequences were obtained from a population of CD138-negative cells sorted from bone marrow. The source is a donor at least 40 years old with multiple myeloma. The CDR3 runs from the conserved cysteine through the conserved F or W. The D gene is left open where the match is weak. Clone size is not always given. Where it is, it says once, few, many or a class for expanded clones.

clone_size | j_call | v_call | d_call | cdr3_aa | cdr3_nt
many | TRBJ2-1 | TRBV19 | - | CASSGPNNEQFF | TGTGCCAGTAGTGGACCTAACAATGAGCAGTTCTTC
many | TRBJ2-7 | TRBV7-2 | TRBD2 | CASQPGLASYEQYF | TGTGCCAGCCAACCGGGACTAGCGTCCTACGAGCAGTACTTC
many | TRBJ2-2 | TRBV4-1 | TRBD1 | CASSQPQGAAGELFF | TGCGCCAGCAGCCAACCGCAGGGGGCCGCCGGGGAGCTGTTTTTT
few | TRBJ1-2 | TRBV19 | TRBD1 | CASSPGGAYGYTF | TGTGCCAGTAGTCCAGGGGGCGCCTATGGCTACACCTTC
many | TRBJ2-6 | TRBV11-3 | - | CASSLTGSGANVLTF | TGTGCCAGCAGCTTAACCGGCTCTGGGGCCAACGTCCTGACTTTC
many | TRBJ2-2 | TRBV12-3/TRBV12-4 | TRBD2 | CASSGASGHTGELFF | TGTGCCAGCAGTGGGGCTAGCGGGCACACCGGGGAGCTGTTTTTT
many | TRBJ2-7 | TRBV20-1 | - | CSAAEGPYEQYF | TGCAGTGCCGCTGAAGGGCCATACGAGCAGTACTTC
- | TRBJ2-5 | TRBV6-1 | - | CASRLGIGQETQYF | TGTGCCAGCAGATTGGGAATAGGCCAAGAGACCCAGTACTTC
many | TRBJ1-2 | TRBV6-1 | TRBD1 | CASSEPLGTDYGYTF | TGTGCCAGCAGTGAACCACTGGGGACAGACTATGGCTACACCTTC
many | TRBJ2-1 | TRBV28 | - | CASSFLSTPYNEQFF | TGTGCCAGCAGTTTCCTTTCCACCCCCTACAATGAGCAGTTCTTC
many | TRBJ2-2 | TRBV4-1 | - | CATRDGNTGELFF | TGCGCCACCAGGGACGGTAACACCGGGGAGCTGTTTTTT
many | TRBJ2-4 | TRBV5-5 | - | CASSLSINIQYF | TGTGCCAGCAGCTTGAGTATAAACATTCAGTACTTC
many | TRBJ2-2 | TRBV4-1 | - | CASSLLTGYNTGELFF | TGCGCCAGCAGCCTTCTTACGGGTTACAACACCGGGGAGCTGTTTTTT
many | TRBJ2-1 | TRBV20-1 | - | CSAPDRTSYNEQFF | TGCAGTGCTCCAGACCGTACCTCCTACAATGAGCAGTTCTTC
- | TRBJ2-6 | TRBV6-5 | TRBD2 | CASSYNGGRDNVLTF | TGTGCCAGCAGTTACAATGGGGGGAGGGACAACGTCCTGACTTTC
many | TRBJ1-2 | TRBV6-6 | - | CASSYSGGTVDGYTF | TGTGCCAGCAGTTACTCAGGCGGGACGGTCGATGGCTACACCTTC
many | TRBJ1-5 | TRBV9 | - | CASSVGLRGQPQHF | TGTGCCAGCAGCGTGGGCTTAAGAGGTCAGCCCCAGCATTTT
many | TRBJ1-1 | TRBV6-2/TRBV6-3 | TRBD1 | CASSQGGRWAEAFF | TGTGCCAGCAGCCAAGGGGGCCGATGGGCTGAAGCTTTCTTT
few | TRBJ2-2 | TRBV11-2 | TRBD1 | CASSYGTASNTGELFF | TGTGCCAGCAGCTACGGGACAGCCTCGAACACCGGGGAGCTGTTTTTT
many | TRBJ1-1 | TRBV7-9 | - | CASSQEVNTEAFF | TGTGCCAGCAGCCAGGAGGTGAACACTGAAGCTTTCTTT
- | TRBJ2-1 | TRBV12-3/TRBV12-4 | - | CANSSQGIMKEQFF | TGTGCCAACAGTTCCCAGGGGATTATGAAGGAGCAGTTCTTC
many | TRBJ2-1 | TRBV27 | TRBD1 | CASSFHDRGNEQFF | TGTGCCAGCAGTTTCCACGACAGGGGTAATGAGCAGTTCTTC
many | TRBJ2-2 | TRBV7-9 | - | CASSPTPLNTGELFF | TGTGCCAGCAGCCCGACTCCTCTCAACACCGGGGAGCTGTTTTTT
many | TRBJ2-1 | TRBV6-2/TRBV6-3 | TRBD2 | CASGGGNYNEQFF | TGTGCCAGCGGGGGGGGGAACTACAATGAGCAGTTCTTC
many | TRBJ2-1 | TRBV7-3 | TRBD2 | CASSLGAGGKREQFF | TGTGCCAGCAGCTTGGGAGCGGGAGGAAAACGTGAGCAGTTCTTC
many | TRBJ2-3 | TRBV29-1 | - | CSVQGMDTQYF | TGCAGCGTTCAAGGCATGGATACGCAGTATTTT
many | TRBJ2-1 | TRBV20-1 | TRBD1 | CSARADRGVVAAYNEQFF | TGCAGTGCTAGGGCGGACAGGGGTGTGGTAGCGGCCTACAATGAGCAGTTCTTC
many | TRBJ2-1 | TRBV5-1 | - | CASSLAVTNQGIGHNEQFF | TGCGCCAGCAGCTTGGCCGTGACGAATCAGGGAATAGGACACAATGAGCAGTTCTTC
many | TRBJ1-5 | TRBV27 | - | CASSYLSNQPQHF | TGTGCCAGCAGTTACCTTAGCAATCAGCCCCAGCATTTT
- | TRBJ2-2 | TRBV6-5 | - | CASSYSSRSITGELFF | TGTGCCAGCAGTTACTCGAGCAGATCGATCACCGGGGAGCTGTTTTTT
many | TRBJ1-1 | TRBV7-9 | TRBD1 | CASSRGTGGNMNTEAFF | TGTGCCAGCAGCCGAGGGACAGGGGGCAATATGAACACTGAAGCTTTCTTT
many | TRBJ2-3 | TRBV5-1 | - | CASSEGSPGDTQYF | TGCGCCAGCAGCGAGGGGTCCCCCGGGGATACGCAGTATTTT
many | TRBJ2-1 | TRBV10-3 | TRBD2 | CATVAGAGNEQFF | TGTGCCACGGTAGCGGGAGCGGGCAATGAGCAGTTCTTC
many | TRBJ2-3 | TRBV20-1 | TRBD2 | CSAAGRGVSTDTQYF | TGCAGTGCCGCCGGGAGGGGGGTTAGCACAGATACGCAGTATTTT
many | TRBJ2-1 | TRBV5-1 | TRBD2 | CASSFSSGSPYNEQFF | TGCGCCAGCAGCTTCTCTAGCGGGAGCCCCTACAATGAGCAGTTCTTC
many | TRBJ2-3 | TRBV29-1 | TRBD2 | CSVDHSSGGMTDTQYF | TGCAGCGTTGACCACTCTAGCGGGGGGATGACGGATACGCAGTATTTT
few | TRBJ2-7 | TRBV7-2 | - | CASSLVPGSSYEQYF | TGTGCCAGCAGCTTAGTGCCAGGCAGCTCCTACGAGCAGTACTTC
few | TRBJ2-1 | TRBV19 | TRBD2 | CAGSIEGGFNEQFF | TGTGCCGGTAGTATTGAGGGAGGGTTCAATGAGCAGTTCTTC
medium-sized | TRBJ2-1 | TRBV20-1 | TRBD2 | CSARPRLAVNNEQFF | TGCAGTGCTAGGCCGAGACTAGCGGTTAACAATGAGCAGTTCTTC
many | TRBJ2-1 | TRBV5-1 | - | CASSLAMGAMNNEQFF | TGCGCCAGCAGCTTGGCCATGGGGGCCATGAACAATGAGCAGTTCTTC
many | TRBJ1-1 | TRBV29-1 | TRBD1 | CSVLFRGRGPRTEAFF | TGCAGCGTTCTTTTTAGGGGGCGCGGGCCGCGCACTGAAGCTTTCTTT
many | TRBJ2-2 | TRBV5-1 | - | CASSLSSSPNTGELFF | TGCGCCAGCAGCCTTTCGTCCAGCCCGAACACCGGGGAGCTGTTTTTT
many | TRBJ2-3 | TRBV11-2 | TRBD1 | CASSSSTGGDTQYF | TGTGCCAGCAGCTCATCGACAGGGGGAGATACGCAGTATTTT
few | TRBJ2-1 | TRBV7-9 | TRBD2 | CASSSPQGLAGNEQFF | TGTGCCAGCAGCTCCCCCCAAGGGCTAGCGGGAAATGAGCAGTTCTTC
many | TRBJ2-7 | TRBV3-1 | TRBD1 | CASSQRDRGTQYF | TGTGCCAGCAGCCAAAGGGACAGGGGGACGCAGTACTTC